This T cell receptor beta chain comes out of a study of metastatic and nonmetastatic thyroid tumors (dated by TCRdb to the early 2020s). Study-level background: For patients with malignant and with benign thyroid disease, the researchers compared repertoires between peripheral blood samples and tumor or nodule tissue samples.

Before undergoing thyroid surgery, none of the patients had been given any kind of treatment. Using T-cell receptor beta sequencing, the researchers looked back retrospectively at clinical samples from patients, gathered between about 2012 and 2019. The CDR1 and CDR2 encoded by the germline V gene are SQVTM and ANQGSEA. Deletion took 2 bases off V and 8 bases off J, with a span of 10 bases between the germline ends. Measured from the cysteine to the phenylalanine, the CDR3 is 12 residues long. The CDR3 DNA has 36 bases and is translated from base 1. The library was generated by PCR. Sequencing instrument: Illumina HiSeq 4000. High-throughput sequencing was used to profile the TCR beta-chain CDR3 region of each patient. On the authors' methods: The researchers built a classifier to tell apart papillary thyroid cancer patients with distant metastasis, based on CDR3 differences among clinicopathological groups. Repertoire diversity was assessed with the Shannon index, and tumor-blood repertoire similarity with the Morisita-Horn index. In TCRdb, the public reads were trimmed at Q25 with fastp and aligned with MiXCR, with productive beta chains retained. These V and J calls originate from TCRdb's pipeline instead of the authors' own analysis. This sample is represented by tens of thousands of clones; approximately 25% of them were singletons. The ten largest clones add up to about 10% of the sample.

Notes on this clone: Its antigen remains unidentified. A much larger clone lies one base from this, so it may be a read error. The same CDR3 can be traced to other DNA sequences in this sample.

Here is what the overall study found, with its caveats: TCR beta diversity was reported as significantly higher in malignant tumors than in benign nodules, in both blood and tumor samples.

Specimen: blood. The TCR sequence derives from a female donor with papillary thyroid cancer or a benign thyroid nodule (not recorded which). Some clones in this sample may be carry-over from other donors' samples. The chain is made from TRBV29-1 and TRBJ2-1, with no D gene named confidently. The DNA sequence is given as TGCAGCGTTGAATCACTGGGCGATGAGCAGTTCTTC. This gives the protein CSVESLGDEQFF.